Each of the 11 T cell receptor beta chains below was sequenced from the same sample in a study of metastatic and nonmetastatic thyroid tumors. TCRdb re-analyzed the PCR reads through MiXCR. The sample shows under 95,000 clones, about 13% of them seen only once. Every patient underwent thyroid surgery untreated. Sequencing was done on a sample of blood. The receptors derive from a female donor with papillary thyroid cancer or a benign thyroid nodule (not recorded which). Some clones in this sample may be carry-over from other donors' samples.

In this sample, this clone turned up many times. V usage is TRBV6-1 and J usage is TRBJ2-2; 9 nucleotides line up with TRBD1. CDR1 is MNHNS and CDR2 is SASEGT in the germline V gene. Trimming removed 4 bases from V and 6 bases from J; junction bases left unmatched: 9. The CDR3 contains 16 residues. CDR3 DNA: TGTGCCAGCAGTGGAGGGTGGGACAGGGCGTCCGGGGAGCTGTTTTTT. This codes for CASSGGWDRASGELFF.

This clone appeared a few times. A read error is possible here, since a much larger clone lies one base away. The CDR3 loop reads CASSQGTPHSGNTIYF. The CDR3 DNA follows: TGTGCCAGCAGCCAGGGGACACCCCACTCTGGAAACACCATATATTTT. The V gene is TRBV9, the J gene TRBJ1-3; perhaps TRBD1 as D (6 bases). Looked up from germline, CDR1 is SGDLS and CDR2 is YYNGEE. V lost 4 bases, J lost 0 bases, and 14 bases lay in between. This CDR3 is 16 amino acids long.

This clone has at least ten counts. At one end, the junction sequence differs from germline, possibly due to a read error. J is TRBJ2-1 and V is TRBV13, with D uncertain. In germline, CDR1 is PRHDT, CDR2 FYEKMQ (reference sequence). The CDR3 sequence is 16 residues long. The CDR3 reads CASSLGALSSYNEQFF. CDR3 sequence (DNA): TGTGCCAGCAGCCTAGGAGCCCTGAGCTCCTACAATGAGCAGTTCTTC.

As for this clone: This could be a read error, since a much larger clone is one nucleotide away. This sample also contains other DNA sequences that code for the same CDR3. The J gene is TRBJ2-1, the V gene TRBV20-1; maybe TRBD1 (5 bases). CDR1 is DFQATT and CDR2 is SNEGSKA in the germline V gene (reference sequence). The germline V and J ends were trimmed by 4 bases and 9 bases, with 10 bases remaining between them. The length of the CDR3 is 11 residues. The CDR3, as DNA: TGCAGTGCTAAGGGGCGTTTTGAGCAGTTCTTC. This translates into CSAKGRFEQFF.

This clone was recorded at least ten times. The rearrangement links TRBV20-1 to TRBJ1-2; possible D gene TRBD1, 5 bases. The CDR3 loop spans 12 amino acids. Trimming shortened V by 3 bases and J by 3 bases, and 8 bases separated the two germline ends. Germline V gives CDR1 DFQATT, CDR2 SNEGSKA (reference sequence). The CDR3 nucleotides read TGCAGTGCTAGCAGGGTGGACTATGGCTACACCTTC. Translated: CSASRVDYGYTF.

The sample holds many counts of this clone. V is TRBV20-1 and J is TRBJ2-1; 14 bases fit TRBD2. Germline loops: CDR1 DFQATT, CDR2 SNEGSKA (reference sequence). V gave up 3 bases and J gave up 6 bases; unmatched junction bases: 4. The CDR3 runs 15 residues. This chain's CDR3 is CSASGTSGRGNEQFF. The CDR3 DNA follows: TGCAGTGCTAGTGGGACTAGCGGGAGAGGCAATGAGCAGTTCTTC.

This clone was observed many times. This sequence joins TRBV5-4 and TRBJ2-5, with D maybe TRBD1 (6 bases). The CDR3 spans 15 residues. With 5 bases removed from V and 4 bases from J, the gap between germline ends came to 18 bases. Germline V gene sequence: CDR1 SGHNT, CDR2 YYREEE (reference sequence). This chain's CDR3 is CASRADLGARETQYF. CDR3 nucleotides: TGTGCCAGCAGAGCCGATTTGGGGGCACGAGAGACCCAGTACTTC.

This clone was seen many times. The chain combines TRBV4-3 with TRBJ2-3, with D possibly TRBD2 on 6 matching bases. Trimming took off 6 bases at V and 0 bases at J, with 16 bases between the two ends. The CDR3 length is 16 residues. Germline V gene sequence: CDR1 LGHNA, CDR2 YSLEER. The CDR3 reads CASSYRGTPSTDTQYF. Here the CDR3 DNA reads TGCGCCAGCAGTTACCGAGGGACTCCTAGCACAGATACGCAGTATTTT.

This clone was seen ten or more times. The gene calls are TRBV11-2 and TRBJ2-3; D tentatively fits TRBD1 or TRBD2 (7 bases each). Trimming removed 1 base from V and 5 bases from J, with 13 bases in between. Germline-derived CDR1 and CDR2 are SGHAT and FQNNGV. The length of the CDR3 is 15 residues. DNA of the CDR3: TGTGCCAGCAGCTTAGGTCCAGGGGGGGAAGATACGCAGTATTTT. Amino acids: CASSLGPGGEDTQYF.

This clone was detected many times. The rearrangement uses TRBV11-1 and TRBJ2-7, with D possibly matching TRBD1 (5 bases). From germline, CDR1 is SGHAT and CDR2 FQDESV (reference sequence). This CDR3 spans 14 amino acids. Trimming removed 1 base at V and 6 bases at J, with 13 bases between. As DNA, the CDR3 is TGTGCCAGCAGCTTAGGCAGGGAAATTGGCGAGCAGTACTTC. Protein product: CASSLGREIGEQYF.

This clone has a count of ten or more. The rearrangement joins TRBV4-1 to TRBJ2-2; no definite D call. Trimming shortened V by 1 base and J by 6 bases, and 15 bases separated the two germline ends. The CDR3 contains 16 residues. Germline V lookup: CDR1 MGHRA, CDR2 YSYEKL. This CDR3 reads CASSQVNLVAAGELFF. CDR3 sequence (DNA): TGCGCCAGCAGCCAAGTAAATTTAGTCGCGGCCGGGGAGCTGTTTTTT.